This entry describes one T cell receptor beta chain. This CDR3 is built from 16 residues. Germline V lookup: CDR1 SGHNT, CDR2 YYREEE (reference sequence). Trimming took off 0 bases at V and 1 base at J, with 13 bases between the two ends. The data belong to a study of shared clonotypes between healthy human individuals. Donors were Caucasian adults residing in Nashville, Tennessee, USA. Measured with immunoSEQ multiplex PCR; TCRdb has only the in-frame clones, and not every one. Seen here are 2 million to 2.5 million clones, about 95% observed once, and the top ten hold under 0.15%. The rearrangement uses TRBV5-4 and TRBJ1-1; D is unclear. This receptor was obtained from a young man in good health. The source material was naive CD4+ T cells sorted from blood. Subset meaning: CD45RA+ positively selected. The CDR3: CASSLVGPVGNTEAFF. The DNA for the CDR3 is TGTGCCAGCAGCTTGGTGGGCCCCGTGGGGAACACTGAAGCTTTCTTT.